Below, one T cell receptor beta chain is given with its context. The germline gives CDR1 SGHAT, CDR2 FQNNGV. V was cut by 3 bases and J by 3 bases, with 8 bases left in between. The CDR3 is made up of 14 amino acids. Clones were sequenced by immunoSEQ multiplex PCR, and TCRdb holds only the in-frame ones, with some missing. This table holds roughly 650,000 clones, roughly 96% found once. CD8 cells regarded as naive lacked CD45RO, were positively chosen for CCR7, and omitted terminally differentiated effector memory CD45RA+ cells. All of the donors resided in Nashville, Tennessee, and each was a Caucasian adult. The data originate from a study of shared clonotypes between healthy human individuals.

The rearrangement uses TRBV11-2 and TRBJ2-2; TRBD1 or TRBD2 may be the D gene (6 bases each). The TCR was taken from a woman aged 25 to 45 in good health. What was sequenced was naive CD8+ T cells sorted from blood. The CDR3 here is CASSFRGHTGELFF. The CDR3, as DNA: TGTGCCAGCAGCTTTCGGGGGCACACCGGGGAGCTGTTTTTT.